This T cell receptor (beta chain) was sequenced for a study of T-cell reconstitution after alpha-beta-depleted transplantation in children. Unique molecular identifiers were used in preparing the TCRbeta library. TCRdb passed the PCR reads through MiXCR, listing each CDR3 protein once. The table has approximately 240,000 distinct CDR3 sequences, around 9.6% seen once. V was pared by 3 bases and J by 8 bases, with 3 bases of the junction left unmatched. The germline V gene has CDR1 LNHDA and CDR2 SQIVND (reference sequence). The CDR3 extends over 14 amino acids. This clonotype was obtained from a human donor who donated a stem cell graft to a child with acute lymphoblastic leukemia. The sample was PBMCs from the stem cell graft donor, taken from the stem cell graft. The chain has TRBV19 and TRBJ1-6, with 8 bases aligning to TRBD1. The DNA of the CDR3 is TGTGCCAGTAGTATGACAGGGGTTGATTCACCCCTCCACTTT. Translating gives CASSMTGVDSPLHF.